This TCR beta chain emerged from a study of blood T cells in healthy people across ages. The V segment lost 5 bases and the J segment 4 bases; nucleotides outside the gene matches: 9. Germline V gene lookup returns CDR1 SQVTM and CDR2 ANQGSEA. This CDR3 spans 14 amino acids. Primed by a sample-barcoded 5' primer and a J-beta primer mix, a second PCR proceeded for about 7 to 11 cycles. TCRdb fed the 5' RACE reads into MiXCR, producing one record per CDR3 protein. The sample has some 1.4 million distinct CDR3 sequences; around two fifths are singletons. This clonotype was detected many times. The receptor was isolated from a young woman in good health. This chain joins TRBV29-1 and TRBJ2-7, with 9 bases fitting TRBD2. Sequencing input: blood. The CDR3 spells CSVTTGTSLYEQYF. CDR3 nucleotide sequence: TGCAGCGTTACCACCGGGACTAGCCTTTACGAGCAGTACTTC.